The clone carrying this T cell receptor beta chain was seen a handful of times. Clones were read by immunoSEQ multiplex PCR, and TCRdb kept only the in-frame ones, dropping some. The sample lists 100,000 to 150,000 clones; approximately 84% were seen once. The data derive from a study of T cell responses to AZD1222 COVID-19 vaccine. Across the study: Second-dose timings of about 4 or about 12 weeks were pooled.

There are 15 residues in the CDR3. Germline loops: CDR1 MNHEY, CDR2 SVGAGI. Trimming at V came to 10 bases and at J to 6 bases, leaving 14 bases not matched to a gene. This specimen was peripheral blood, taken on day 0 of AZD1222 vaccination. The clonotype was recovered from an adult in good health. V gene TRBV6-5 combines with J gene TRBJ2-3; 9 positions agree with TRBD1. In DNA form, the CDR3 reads TGTGCCACCGCCCCCCCCGGGACAGGGTGGGATACGCAGTATTTT. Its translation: CATAPPGTGWDTQYF.